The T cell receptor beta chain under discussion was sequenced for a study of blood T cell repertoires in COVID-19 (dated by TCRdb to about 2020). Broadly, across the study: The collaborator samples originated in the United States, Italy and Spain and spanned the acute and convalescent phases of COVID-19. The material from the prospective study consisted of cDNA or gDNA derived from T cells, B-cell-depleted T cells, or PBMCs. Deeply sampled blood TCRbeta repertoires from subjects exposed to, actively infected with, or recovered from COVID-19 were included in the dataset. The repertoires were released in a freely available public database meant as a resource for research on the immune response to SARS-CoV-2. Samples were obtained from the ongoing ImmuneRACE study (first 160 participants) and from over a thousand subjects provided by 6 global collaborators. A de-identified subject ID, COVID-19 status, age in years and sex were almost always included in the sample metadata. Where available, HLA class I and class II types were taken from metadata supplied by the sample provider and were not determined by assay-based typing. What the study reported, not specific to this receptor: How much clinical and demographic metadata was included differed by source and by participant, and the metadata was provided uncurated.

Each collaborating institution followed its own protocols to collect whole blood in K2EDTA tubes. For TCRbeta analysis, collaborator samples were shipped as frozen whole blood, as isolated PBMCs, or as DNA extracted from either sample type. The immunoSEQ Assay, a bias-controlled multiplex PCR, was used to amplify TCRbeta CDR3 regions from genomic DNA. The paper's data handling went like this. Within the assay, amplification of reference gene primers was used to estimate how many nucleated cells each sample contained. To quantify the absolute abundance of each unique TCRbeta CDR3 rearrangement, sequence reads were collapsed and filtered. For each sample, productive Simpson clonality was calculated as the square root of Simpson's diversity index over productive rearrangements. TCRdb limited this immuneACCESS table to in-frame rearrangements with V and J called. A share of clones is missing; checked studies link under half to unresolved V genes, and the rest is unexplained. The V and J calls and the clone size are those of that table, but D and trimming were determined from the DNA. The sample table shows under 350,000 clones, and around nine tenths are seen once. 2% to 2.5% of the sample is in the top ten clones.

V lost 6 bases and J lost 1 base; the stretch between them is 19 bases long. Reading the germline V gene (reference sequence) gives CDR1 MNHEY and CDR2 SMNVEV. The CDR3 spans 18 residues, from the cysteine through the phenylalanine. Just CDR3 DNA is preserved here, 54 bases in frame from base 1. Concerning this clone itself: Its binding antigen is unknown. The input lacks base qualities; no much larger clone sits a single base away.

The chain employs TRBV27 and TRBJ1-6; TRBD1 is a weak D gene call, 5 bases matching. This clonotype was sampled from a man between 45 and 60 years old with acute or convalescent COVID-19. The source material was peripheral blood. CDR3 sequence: CASSPRGTPTSYNSPLHF. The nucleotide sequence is TGTGCCAGCAGCCCCCGGGGGACCCCCACATCCTATAATTCACCCCTCCACTTT.